This T cell receptor beta chain is from a study of shared clonotypes between healthy human individuals. General study points: Deeper or shallower sequencing was expected to change how clonotypes are shared among donors.

With regard to this clone: Its antigen remains unidentified.

Recent acute infections and vaccinations were absent in the healthy HIV-negative adult donors. The assay was immunoSEQ multiplex PCR, and TCRdb's table has in-frame clones only and misses some. The repertoire holds under 350,000 clones, with roughly 84% as singletons. The receptor's source is a man between 18 and 29 years old in good health. Sequencing was carried out using memory CD8+ T cells sorted from blood. Subset here: CD45RO+ cells pooled with CCR7-negative TemRA cells.

This chain's CDR3 is CASSRLAGPVGQYF. The CDR3 nucleotides read TGTGCCAGCAGTCGACTAGCGGGGCCGGTAGGCCAGTACTTC. This chain joins TRBV6-1 and TRBJ2-5, with 11 nucleotides matching TRBD2. Looked up from germline, CDR1 is MNHNS and CDR2 is SASEGT. This CDR3 has 14 residues. V lost 5 bases, J lost 10 bases, and 9 bases stayed unmatched.